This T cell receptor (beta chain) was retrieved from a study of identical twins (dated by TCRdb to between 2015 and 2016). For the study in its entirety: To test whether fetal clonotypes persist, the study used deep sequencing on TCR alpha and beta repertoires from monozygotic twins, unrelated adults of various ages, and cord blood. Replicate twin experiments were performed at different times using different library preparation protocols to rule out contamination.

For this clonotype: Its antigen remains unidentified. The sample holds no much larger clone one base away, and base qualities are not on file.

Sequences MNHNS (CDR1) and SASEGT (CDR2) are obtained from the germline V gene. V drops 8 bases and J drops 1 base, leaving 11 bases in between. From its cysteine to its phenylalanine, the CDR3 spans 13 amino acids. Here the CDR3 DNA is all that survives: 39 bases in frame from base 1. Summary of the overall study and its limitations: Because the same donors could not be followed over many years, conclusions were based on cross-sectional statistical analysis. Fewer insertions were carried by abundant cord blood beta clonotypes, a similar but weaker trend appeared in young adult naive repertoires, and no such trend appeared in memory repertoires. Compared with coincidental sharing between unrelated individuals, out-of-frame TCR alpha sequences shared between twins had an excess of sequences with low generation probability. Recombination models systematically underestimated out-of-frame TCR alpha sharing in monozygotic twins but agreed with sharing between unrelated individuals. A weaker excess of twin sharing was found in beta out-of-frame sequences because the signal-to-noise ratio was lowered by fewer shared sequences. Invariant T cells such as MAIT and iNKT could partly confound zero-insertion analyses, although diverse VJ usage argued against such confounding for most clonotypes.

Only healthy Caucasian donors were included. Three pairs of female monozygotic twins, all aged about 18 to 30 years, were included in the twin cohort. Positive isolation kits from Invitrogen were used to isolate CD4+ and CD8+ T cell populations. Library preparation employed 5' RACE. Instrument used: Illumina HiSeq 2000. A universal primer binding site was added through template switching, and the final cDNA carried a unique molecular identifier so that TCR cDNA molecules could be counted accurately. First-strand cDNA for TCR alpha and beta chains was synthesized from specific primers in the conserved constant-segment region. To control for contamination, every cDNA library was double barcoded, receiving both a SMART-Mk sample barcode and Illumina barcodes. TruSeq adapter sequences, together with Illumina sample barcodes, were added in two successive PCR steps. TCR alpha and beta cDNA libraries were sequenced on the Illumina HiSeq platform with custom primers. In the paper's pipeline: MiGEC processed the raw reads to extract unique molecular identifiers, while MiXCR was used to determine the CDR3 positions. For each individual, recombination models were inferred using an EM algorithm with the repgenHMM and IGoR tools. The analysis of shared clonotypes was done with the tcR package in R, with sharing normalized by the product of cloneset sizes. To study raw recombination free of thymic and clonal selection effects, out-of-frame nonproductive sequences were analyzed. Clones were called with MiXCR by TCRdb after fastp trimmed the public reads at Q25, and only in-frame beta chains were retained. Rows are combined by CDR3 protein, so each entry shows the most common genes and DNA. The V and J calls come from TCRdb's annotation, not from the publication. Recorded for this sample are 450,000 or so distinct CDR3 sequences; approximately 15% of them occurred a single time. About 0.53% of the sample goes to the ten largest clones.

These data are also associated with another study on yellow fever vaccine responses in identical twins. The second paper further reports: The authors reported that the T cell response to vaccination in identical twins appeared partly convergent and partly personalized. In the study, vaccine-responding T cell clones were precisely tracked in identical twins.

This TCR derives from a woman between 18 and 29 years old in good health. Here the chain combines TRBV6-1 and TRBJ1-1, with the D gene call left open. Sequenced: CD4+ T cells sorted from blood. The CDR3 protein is CASLGNRNTEAFF. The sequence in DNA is TGTGCCAGCCTCGGGAATCGGAACACTGAAGCTTTCTTT.